Listed here are 21 T cell receptor beta chains from one sample, sequenced in a study of T cells in Graves' hyperthyroidism and ophthalmopathy. Authors of the study amplified TCR beta CDR3 regions from RNA transcripts. During a first-round RT-PCR of the TCR CDR3, the HTBI primer set was used. From the multiplex PCR reads, TCRdb called clonotypes with MiXCR, one entry per CDR3 protein. Of more than 500,000 distinct CDR3 sequences in the sample, around 15% are singletons; the top ten hold 3.5% to 4%. Sample: blood. Receptor source: a woman under 40 with Graves' hyperthyroidism.

This rearrangement joins TRBV5-5 to TRBJ2-7; the D is unclear. V lost 0 bases and J lost 2, with 12 bases in between. The germline V gene has CDR1 SGHKS and CDR2 YYEKEE (reference sequence). This CDR3 region has 15 residues. The DNA for the CDR3 is TGTGCCAGCAGCTTGGGACATCTATTCGCCTACGAGCAGTACTTC. It is translated as CASSLGHLFAYEQYF.

This clonotype was detected ten times or more. CDR3 in amino acids: CASSSPGTAEQYF. Written as DNA, the CDR3 is TGTGCCAGCAGTTCCCCCGGGACAGCCGAGCAGTACTTC. V usage is TRBV28 and J usage is TRBJ2-7; 7 bases fit TRBD1. This CDR3 comprises 13 residues. Germline trimming cut 4 bases from V and 6 bases from J; bases unmatched to any gene: 6. Germline CDR1 and CDR2: MDHEN and SYDVKM.

Ten or more counts support this clonotype. The rearrangement links TRBV12-3 or TRBV12-4 to TRBJ2-7; TRBD1 aligns across 9 bases. This CDR3 has 14 amino acids. The junction had 3 bases not matched to a gene; V was cut back by 5 bases and J by 1 base. The CDR3 DNA sequence: TGTGCCAGCAGTGCGGGACAGGGTTCCTACGAGCAGTACTTC. It translates to CASSAGQGSYEQYF.

The chain joins TRBV3-1 to TRBJ2-2; 13 bases are shared with TRBD2. The CDR3 is made up of 17 amino acids. Germline assignment: CDR1 LGHDT and CDR2 YNNKEL (reference sequence). V was pared by 4 bases and J by 2 bases, with 4 bases of the junction left unmatched. In DNA form, the CDR3 reads TGTGCCAGCAGCCCGGGACTAGCGGGATTTAACACCGGGGAGCTGTTTTTT. This codes for CASSPGLAGFNTGELFF.

This chain connects TRBV6-4 to TRBJ2-3, with 11 bases aligning to TRBD2. Germline values: CDR1 MRHNA, CDR2 SNTAGT. The CDR3 spans 15 residues. After removal of 5 bases from V and 2 bases from J, the junction contained 3 bases not matched to a gene. CDR3 in amino acids: CASSLAGGTTDTQYF. CDR3 DNA: TGTGCCAGCAGTCTAGCGGGAGGCACCACAGATACGCAGTATTTT.

This clonotype turned up a few times. V is TRBV29-1 and J is TRBJ2-3; D may be TRBD1 (5 bases). The V end was cut by 4 bases, the J end by 0 bases, with 8 bases between. The CDR3 has 13 residues. Germline CDR1 is SQVTM and CDR2 is ANQGSEA. The CDR3 sequence is CSVVHRSTDTQYF. The CDR3 DNA is TGCAGCGTTGTCCACAGGAGCACAGATACGCAGTATTTT.

On this clonotype: A read error may be the cause here, since a much bigger clone is one base away. The rearrangement joins TRBV11-2 to TRBJ2-4; D remains ambiguous. Trimming pared 1 base from V and 8 bases from J, leaving 15 bases between. Looked up from germline, CDR1 is SGHAT and CDR2 is FQNNGV. CDR3 size: 15 residues. CDR3 in DNA: TGTGCCAGCAGCTTAGGGGGATTCTATCGGGACATTCAGTACTTC. Translating it yields CASSLGGFYRDIQYF. The whole variable domain, filled in from reference TRBV11-2 and TRBJ2-4, reads EAGVAQSPRYKIIEKRQSVAFWCNPISGHATLYWYQQILGQGPKLLIQFQNNGVVDDSQLPKDRFSAERLKGVDSTLKIQPAKLEDSAVYLCASSLGGFYRDIQYFGAGTRLSVL.

In its sample, this clonotype was seen a few times. This chain joins TRBV6-2 or TRBV6-3 and TRBJ2-2, with unresolved D. Per germline, CDR1 MNHEY and CDR2 SVGEGT. Trimming took off 10 bases at V and 5 bases at J, with 17 bases between the two ends. CDR3 size: 14 residues. CDR3 region: CANRPLPDTGELFF. The DNA of the CDR3 is TGTGCCAACCGCCCCCTACCAGATACCGGGGAGCTGTTTTTT.

The table lists this clonotype with a few counts. The CDR3 nucleotides are TGCGCCAGCAGCCGCTGGCGGGGCGGAGAGACCCAGTACTTC. It yields the protein CASSRWRGGETQYF. The chain recombines TRBV5-1 with TRBJ2-5, with D possibly matching TRBD2 (6 bases). The CDR3 length is 14 residues. CDR1 SGHRS and CDR2 YFSETQ come from the germline V gene. Trimming took 4 bases from V and 4 from J, leaving 14 bases between them.

This clonotype was found many times. The V call is TRBV27, the J call TRBJ2-3; 13 bases agree with TRBD2. J lost 3 bases, V lost 4 bases, and 10 bases had no gene match. This CDR3 region has 18 residues. Germline loops: CDR1 MNHEY, CDR2 SMNVEV (reference sequence). Here the CDR3 reads CASSSSRLAGGGTDTQYF. In nucleotides, the CDR3 is TGTGCCAGCAGTTCATCACGACTAGCGGGAGGAGGGACAGATACGCAGTATTTT.

This clonotype was observed at least ten times. This sequence joins TRBV30 and TRBJ2-1; the D is unclear. This CDR3 is 11 amino acids long. V gave up 5 bases and J gave up 3 bases, with 5 bases separating them. Germline CDR1 GTSNPN, CDR2 SVGIG (reference sequence). The CDR3 protein is CAWGVYNEQFF. The CDR3 DNA follows: TGTGCCTGGGGGGTCTACAATGAGCAGTTCTTC.

This clonotype was found many times. The J gene is TRBJ2-1, the V gene TRBV27; D assignment may be TRBD1 or TRBD2 (5 bases each). The CDR3 runs to 15 residues. V dropped 6 bases and J dropped 0 bases, with 12 bases sitting between them. Germline loops: CDR1 MNHEY, CDR2 SMNVEV (reference sequence). The CDR3 region has the DNA TGTGCCAGCAGACGGGACCGTCGCTCCTACAATGAGCAGTTCTTC. Translated: CASRRDRRSYNEQFF.

Ten or more counts support this clonotype. CDR3 in amino acids: CASSAQRGTSYEQYF. CDR3 DNA: TGTGCCAGCAGTGCCCAGCGGGGGACGAGCTACGAGCAGTACTTC. This chain links TRBV28 with TRBJ2-7; 8 bases are a match to TRBD2. The V gene's germline CDR1 is MDHEN and CDR2 SYDVKM. The CDR3 totals 15 residues. J was trimmed by 3 bases and V by 5 bases; bases with no gene match: 9.

This rearrangement joins TRBV29-1 to TRBJ2-7, with D perhaps matching TRBD2 (5 bases). In germline, CDR1 is SQVTM, CDR2 ANQGSEA. V was clipped by 2 bases and J by 4 bases, with 12 bases between them. The CDR3 extends over 13 amino acids. The CDR3 DNA is TGCAGCGTTGAAACAGTGGGCGGGTACGAGCAGTACTTC. Translating it yields CSVETVGGYEQYF.

The genes are TRBV5-4 and TRBJ2-2; D may be TRBD1 (5 bases). This CDR3 comprises 16 residues. V was shortened by 4 bases and J by 2 bases, with 15 bases between the two germline ends. Germline V lookup: CDR1 SGHNT, CDR2 YYREEE (reference sequence). CDR3 in DNA: TGTGCCAGCAGCCTGACCCCAGGGTCAAACACCGGGGAGCTGTTTTTT. The encoded protein is CASSLTPGSNTGELFF.

This clonotype has only a few counts. This rearrangement joins TRBV14 to TRBJ2-5, with D possibly being TRBD1 (6 bases). CDR1 SGHDN and CDR2 FVKESK come from the germline V gene. V was shortened by 3 bases and J by 4 bases, with 15 bases between the two germline ends. The CDR3 runs 15 residues. The CDR3 bases are TGTGCCAGCAGCCAGGGGGCCCTGGTCGTAGAGACCCAGTACTTC. Amino acids: CASSQGALVVETQYF.

To note about this clonotype: With a much larger clone just one base away, this may be a read error. V gene TRBV20-1 combines with J gene TRBJ2-7; weak D call: TRBD1 (5 bases). V was clipped by 0 bases and J by 6 bases, with 18 bases between them. The CDR3 contains 15 residues. Germline loops: CDR1 DFQATT, CDR2 SNEGSKA (reference sequence). The CDR3: CSARDEAGKVCEQYF. For the CDR3, the DNA is TGCAGTGCTAGAGACGAGGCAGGGAAAGTATGCGAGCAGTACTTC.

This rearrangement joins TRBV28 to TRBJ2-5; D possibly uses TRBD1 or TRBD2 (6 bases each). The germline V gene has CDR1 MDHEN and CDR2 SYDVKM. The V and J ends lost 7 bases and 6 bases respectively, with 21 bases between them. CDR3 length equals 15 residues. The CDR3 DNA sequence: TGTGCCAGCAACGCAATGCGGGACTGGGACAAGACCCAGTACTTC. This codes for CASNAMRDWDKTQYF.

J is TRBJ2-7 and V is TRBV28; no clear D gene. V shed 4 bases and J shed 3 bases, with 16 bases lying between them. Germline V lookup: CDR1 MDHEN, CDR2 SYDVKM. This CDR3 spans 15 amino acids. The chain's CDR3 is CASSSPRFGFYEQYF. CDR3 DNA: TGTGCCAGCAGTTCTCCTAGGTTTGGGTTCTACGAGCAGTACTTC.

This clonotype appeared a few times. The chain has TRBV30 and TRBJ1-6; D is unclear. The CDR3 extends over 12 amino acids. Germline assignment: CDR1 GTSNPN and CDR2 SVGIG (reference sequence). The V gene lost 5 bases and the J gene lost 3 bases, with 5 bases spanning the gap. This chain's CDR3 is CAWGIYNSPLHF. Written as DNA, the CDR3 is TGTGCCTGGGGTATCTATAATTCACCCCTCCACTTT.

The chain combines TRBV28 with TRBJ2-7; D may be TRBD1 (6 bases). Germline V CDR1 and CDR2: MDHEN, SYDVKM. The CDR3 covers 14 residues. Trimming cost V 6 bases and J 5 bases, with 17 bases left between them. The CDR3 nucleotides are TGTGCCAGCAGGGTCATGGAAGGGGGAAACGAGCAGTACTTC. Protein sequence: CASRVMEGGNEQYF.